A single sample is the source of the 21 T cell receptor beta chains below, sequenced in a study of long-term antiretroviral therapy in people with HIV. At survey level, the immunoSEQ assay was run in its v3.0 version. TCRdb's copy holds only in-frame clones and misses some; the assay was immunoSEQ multiplex PCR. This repertoire shows more than 20,000 clones, just under 85% found once; its top ten account for more than 3.5%. Source: unsorted PBMCs, taken 0.5 years after starting antiretroviral therapy. The receptors derive from a man aged 18 to 29 with HIV.

In DNA, the CDR3 is TGCGCCAGCAGCCCGCGGGGGACAGATCCTCTAGCCAAAAACATTCAGTACTTC. This encodes CASSPRGTDPLAKNIQYF. This chain links TRBV4-1 with TRBJ2-4; tentatively, D is TRBD1 or TRBD2 (7 bases each). Germline V gene data show CDR1 as MGHRA and CDR2 as YSYEKL. The CDR3 sequence is 18 residues long. The germline V and J ends were trimmed by 4 bases and 0 bases, with 19 bases remaining between them.

A note on this clone: One junction end does not reproduce the germline sequence, and a read error may be involved. The V and J genes are TRBV29-1 and TRBJ2-1; D may be TRBD1 (5 bases). Germline V gene data show CDR1 as SQVTM and CDR2 as ANQGSEA. CDR3 size: 16 residues. Written as DNA, the CDR3 is TGCAGCCTTTATGAGACAGCCTCCACCTCCAACAATGAGCAGTTCTTC. This encodes CSLYETASTSNNEQFF.

The chain employs TRBV27 and TRBJ2-2, with 10 positions matching TRBD1. This CDR3 region has 15 residues. The V gene's germline CDR1 is MNHEY and CDR2 SMNVEV (reference sequence). The J segment lost 6 bases and the V segment lost 5 bases, leaving 6 bases of the junction unmatched. Here the CDR3 DNA reads TGTGCCAGCAGTCGCGACAGGGGGCTCGCCGGGGAGCTGTTTTTT. Encoded protein: CASSRDRGLAGELFF.

The J gene is TRBJ1-5, the V gene TRBV4-1; tentatively, D is TRBD1 (6 bases). V lost 1 base and J lost 0, with 10 bases in between. Per germline, CDR1 MGHRA and CDR2 YSYEKL. The CDR3 is made up of 16 amino acids. The CDR3 sequence is CASSQGTVYSNQPQHF. The CDR3, as DNA: TGCGCCAGCAGCCAAGGGACAGTCTATAGCAATCAGCCCCAGCATTTT.

This rearrangement joins TRBV5-1 to TRBJ1-2; TRBD1 matches at 8 bases. The V gene end was trimmed by 0 bases and the J gene end by 4 bases; junction bases not matched to a gene: 2. This CDR3 is built from 14 residues. Germline V gene lookup returns CDR1 SGHRS and CDR2 YFSETQ. The CDR3 DNA reads as TGCGCCAGCAGCTTGGAGGACAGGGCCTATGGCTACACCTTC. It encodes CASSLEDRAYGYTF. Full variable domain (rest looked up from reference TRBV5-1 and TRBJ1-2): KAGVTQTPRYLIKTRGQQVTLSCSPISGHRSVSWYQQTPGQGLQFLFEYFSETQRNKGNFPGRFSGRQFSNSRSEMNVSTLELGDSALYLCASSLEDRAYGYTFGSGTRLTVV.

The chain combines TRBV29-1 with TRBJ2-7; 9 nucleotides agree with TRBD1. After removal of 6 bases from V and 1 base from J, the junction contained 4 bases not matched to a gene. The CDR3 runs to 13 residues. Germline CDR1 reads SQVTM; CDR2 reads ANQGSEA. CDR3: CSVRQGESYEQYF. CDR3 sequence (DNA): TGCAGCGTGAGACAGGGGGAGTCCTACGAGCAGTACTTC.

The rearrangement links TRBV18 to TRBJ2-7, with 10 bases identical to TRBD2. Trimming took 2 bases from V and 1 from J; bases not matched to a gene: 14. Germline V gives CDR1 KGHSH, CDR2 LQKENI. The CDR3 is 19 residues long. The CDR3 nucleotides read TGTGCCAGCTCACCAAAGGGGATGCGGCTAGCGGGAGTTTCCTACGAGCAGTACTTC. Translation: CASSPKGMRLAGVSYEQYF.

This clone was detected only once. The chain recombines TRBV9 with TRBJ2-3; D not certain. The CDR3 runs 14 residues. Trimming cost V 5 bases and J 1 base, with 11 bases left between them. Looked up from germline, CDR1 is SGDLS and CDR2 is YYNGEE. The CDR3: CASREMGGTDTQYF. The CDR3 DNA reads TGTGCCAGCAGAGAGATGGGTGGCACAGATACGCAGTATTTT.

The chain has TRBV19 and TRBJ1-3, with D hard to call. V lost 7 bases and J lost 0, with 19 bases in between. CDR1 is LNHDA, CDR2 SQIVND, per germline (reference sequence). The CDR3 consists of 17 residues. The CDR3 region has the DNA TGTGCCAGTATGTATGGAGGACTTACGAGCTCTGGAAACACCATATATTTT. It is translated as CASMYGGLTSSGNTIYF.

CDR3 in amino acids: CASSGTYQETQYF. CDR3 bases: TGTGCCTCTAGCGGGACCTACCAAGAGACCCAGTACTTC. The genes are TRBV27 and TRBJ2-5; 9 nucleotides match TRBD2. This CDR3 has 13 amino acids. CDR1 MNHEY and CDR2 SMNVEV come from the germline V gene (reference sequence). V dropped 11 bases and J dropped 0; count of bases not matched to a gene: 4.

The chain combines TRBV4-2 with TRBJ2-7, with 7 bases lining up with TRBD1. The CDR3 sequence is 15 residues long. V dropped 1 base and J dropped 0; count of bases not matched to a gene: 3. CDR1 and CDR2 (germline): LGHNA, YNFKEQ. CDR3 bases: TGTGCCAGCAGCCAAGGTCGGGACAGCTCCTACGAGCAGTACTTC. This translates into CASSQGRDSSYEQYF.

The chain recombines TRBV28 with TRBJ2-7; D gene uncertain. The germline gives CDR1 MDHEN, CDR2 SYDVKM. V dropped 5 bases and J dropped 2 bases, with 19 bases sitting between them. The CDR3 runs 16 residues. The CDR3 DNA sequence: TGTGCCAGCAGTAATATACGGCCAGTGAATCCCTACGAGCAGTACTTC. This codes for CASSNIRPVNPYEQYF.

The chain has TRBV5-6 and TRBJ1-1; D gene ambiguous. Between the trimmed V and J ends, which lost 0 bases and 11 bases, there was a span of 11 bases. This CDR3 comprises 12 residues. Germline CDR1 and CDR2: SGHDT and YYEEEE. CDR3: CASSLERATAFF. The CDR3 DNA sequence: TGTGCCAGCAGCTTGGAACGGGCCACCGCTTTCTTT. Full variable domain (rest looked up from reference TRBV5-6 and TRBJ1-1): DAGVTQSPTHLIKTRGQQVTLRCSPKSGHDTVSWYQQALGQGPQFIFQYYEEEERQRGNFPDRFSGHQFPNYSSELNVNALLLGDSALYLCASSLERATAFFGQGTRLTVV.

The sample holds a few counts of this clone. This chain connects TRBV28 to TRBJ1-5; D gene ambiguous. V lost 7 bases and J 1 base, leaving 11 bases between the germline ends. The CDR3 sequence is 14 residues long. Looked up from germline, CDR1 is MDHEN and CDR2 is SYDVKM. In nucleotides, the CDR3 is TGTGCCAGCATCTCTCACTGGAGCAATCAGCCCCAGCATTTT. Translating it yields CASISHWSNQPQHF.

The chain combines TRBV9 with TRBJ1-2; D is uncertain. CDR3 length: 16 amino acids. Trimming stripped 0 bases from V and 0 bases from J, with 12 bases between. The germline CDR1 and CDR2 sequences are SGDLS and YYNGEE. The CDR3, as DNA: TGTGCCAGCAGCGTAGCTTCGGGTATACCTAACTATGGCTACACCTTC. Translation gives CASSVASGIPNYGYTF.

In this sample, this clone turned up a few times. The chain employs TRBV9 and TRBJ2-1; tentatively, D is TRBD1 (5 bases). Deletions cut 1 base from V and 4 bases from J, with 18 bases between. Germline loops: CDR1 SGDLS, CDR2 YYNGEE. This CDR3 has 17 amino acids. In nucleotides, the CDR3 is TGTGCCAGCAGCGTACAGGGTTATCCCATCGAGTACAATGAGCAGTTCTTC. This encodes CASSVQGYPIEYNEQFF.

This sequence joins TRBV28 and TRBJ2-2, with 7 bases aligning to TRBD2. Germline CDR1 is MDHEN and CDR2 is SYDVKM. This CDR3 comprises 16 residues. J gave up 1 base and V 6 bases, and 8 bases lay outside the gene matches. The DNA of the CDR3 is TGTGCCAGCAGCTTCGCGGGGGTGATGAACACCGGGGAGCTGTTTTTT. Protein product: CASSFAGVMNTGELFF.

V gene TRBV25-1 combines with J gene TRBJ2-6, with D uncertain. V was cut by 1 base and J by 2 bases, with 9 bases left in between. Germline loops: CDR1 MGHDK, CDR2 SYGVNS. This CDR3 is built from 16 residues. CDR3 region: CASSESSRAGANVLTF. CDR3 nucleotide sequence: TGTGCCAGCAGTGAATCATCCCGGGCTGGGGCCAACGTCCTGACTTTC.

The chain combines TRBV4-1 with TRBJ1-2, with 7 bases that match TRBD1. After removal of 0 bases from V and 4 bases from J, the junction contained 5 bases not matched to a gene. The germline V gene encodes CDR1 MGHRA and CDR2 YSYEKL. The CDR3 extends over 15 amino acids. The CDR3 region is CASSQERAGGYGYTF. The CDR3 bases are TGCGCCAGCAGCCAAGAGCGGGCAGGGGGCTATGGCTACACCTTC.

Written as DNA, the CDR3 is TGTGCCAGCAGTCCCGGGACTAGCGGGGGGTACAATGAGCAGTTCTTC. Translated, it gives CASSPGTSGGYNEQFF. The chain uses TRBV2 and TRBJ2-1, with 15 nucleotides matching TRBD2. The V gene end was trimmed by 5 bases and the J gene end by 4 bases; junction bases not matched to a gene: 3. Germline values: CDR1 SNHLY, CDR2 FYNNEI. The CDR3 covers 16 residues.

In its sample, this clone was seen once. The CDR3 DNA reads as TGCAGCGCCGGACAGGGTGGGAATTCACCCCTCCACTTT. Its protein product is CSAGQGGNSPLHF. The rearrangement joins TRBV29-1 to TRBJ1-6; 8 bases are a match to TRBD1. The CDR3 is made up of 13 amino acids. J was trimmed by 7 bases and V by 7 bases; bases with no gene match: 6. CDR1 SQVTM and CDR2 ANQGSEA come from the germline V gene.